This T cell receptor beta chain emerged from a study of blood T cell repertoires in COVID-19. V was clipped by 7 bases and J by 9 bases, with 18 bases between them. The CDR3 covers 14 residues. The germline V gene has CDR1 LNHDA and CDR2 SQIVND (reference sequence). Assay used: immunoSEQ multiplex PCR; TCRdb lists only in-frame clones, some missing. The sample contains under 250,000 clones, 70% to 85% of which appear only once. The chain joins TRBV19 to TRBJ1-4, with D possibly matching TRBD1 (6 bases). The clonotype comes from a man in his forties or fifties with active or convalescent COVID-19. Input material: peripheral blood. CDR3 nucleotides: TGTGCCAGTACCGACAGGAGTCTAATGAAAAAACTGTTTTTT. Its protein product is CASTDRSLMKKLFF.